What follows is one T cell receptor (beta chain) and its context. As yet, its antigen is unknown. This sample stems from a study of shared clonotypes between healthy human individuals. About the research overall: Each donor's CD8 memory used one plate, CD8 naive two, each CD4 subset three.

Study results and limitations: A generally larger estimated richness was seen in naive subsets than in memory subsets. Sharing of clonotypes among donors was expected to vary with sequencing depth.

As handled by the study authors: Junction-only sequences without quality scores came from ImmunoSEQ, so filtering differed. This table comes from immunoSEQ multiplex PCR, and its TCRdb copy is limited to in-frame clones, with some not included. D and trimming were read from the DNA, whereas the V and J calls and clone size are those reported in that table. The sample includes roughly 2.2 million clones, approximately 95% of them seen just once. The CDR3 runs 18 residues. V shed 5 bases and J 0 bases; nucleotides not matched to a gene: 10. Per germline, CDR1 SGHDN and CDR2 FVKESK. This clonotype was obtained from a man between 18 and 35 years old in good health. Some clones in this sample may be carry-over from other donors' samples. V usage is TRBV14 and J usage is TRBJ2-6; TRBD1 agrees at 7 bases. The sequenced sample was naive CD4+ T cells from PBMCs. Stated subset: CD45RA+ positively selected. The CDR3 protein is CASSSHRDSYSGANVLTF. The CDR3 nucleotides are TGTGCCAGCAGCTCACACCGGGACAGCTACTCTGGGGCCAACGTCCTGACTTTC. Full variable domain (remainder filled in from reference TRBV14 and TRBJ2-6): EAGVTQFPSHSVIEKGQTVTLRCDPISGHDNLYWYRRVMGKEIKFLLHFVKESKQDESGMPNNRFLAERTGGTYSTLKVQPAELEDSGVYFCASSSHRDSYSGANVLTFGAGSRLTVL.